This T cell receptor beta chain came from a study of sequential checkpoint blockade in melanoma. Sequenced by immunoSEQ multiplex PCR; TCRdb stores in-frame clones only, minus some. The sample records 25,000 to 30,000 clones, more than 60% being singletons. The sample's treatment: randomized to nivolumab then ipilimumab (arm A) or the reverse (arm B). Per germline, CDR1 MGHRA and CDR2 YSYEKL. V lost 1 base to trimming and J lost 4 bases, with 13 bases between them. The CDR3 contains 15 residues. The receptor's source is a human donor with melanoma. Sequencing used CD8+ T cells sorted from blood (inferred from file names), obtained from a patient given nivolumab and ipilimumab in sequence. The chain uses TRBV4-1 and TRBJ1-1, with D possibly TRBD1 on 5 matching bases. The chain's CDR3 is CASSQVQGMGTEAFF. The CDR3 DNA reads TGCGCCAGCAGCCAAGTGCAGGGTATGGGCACTGAAGCTTTCTTT.